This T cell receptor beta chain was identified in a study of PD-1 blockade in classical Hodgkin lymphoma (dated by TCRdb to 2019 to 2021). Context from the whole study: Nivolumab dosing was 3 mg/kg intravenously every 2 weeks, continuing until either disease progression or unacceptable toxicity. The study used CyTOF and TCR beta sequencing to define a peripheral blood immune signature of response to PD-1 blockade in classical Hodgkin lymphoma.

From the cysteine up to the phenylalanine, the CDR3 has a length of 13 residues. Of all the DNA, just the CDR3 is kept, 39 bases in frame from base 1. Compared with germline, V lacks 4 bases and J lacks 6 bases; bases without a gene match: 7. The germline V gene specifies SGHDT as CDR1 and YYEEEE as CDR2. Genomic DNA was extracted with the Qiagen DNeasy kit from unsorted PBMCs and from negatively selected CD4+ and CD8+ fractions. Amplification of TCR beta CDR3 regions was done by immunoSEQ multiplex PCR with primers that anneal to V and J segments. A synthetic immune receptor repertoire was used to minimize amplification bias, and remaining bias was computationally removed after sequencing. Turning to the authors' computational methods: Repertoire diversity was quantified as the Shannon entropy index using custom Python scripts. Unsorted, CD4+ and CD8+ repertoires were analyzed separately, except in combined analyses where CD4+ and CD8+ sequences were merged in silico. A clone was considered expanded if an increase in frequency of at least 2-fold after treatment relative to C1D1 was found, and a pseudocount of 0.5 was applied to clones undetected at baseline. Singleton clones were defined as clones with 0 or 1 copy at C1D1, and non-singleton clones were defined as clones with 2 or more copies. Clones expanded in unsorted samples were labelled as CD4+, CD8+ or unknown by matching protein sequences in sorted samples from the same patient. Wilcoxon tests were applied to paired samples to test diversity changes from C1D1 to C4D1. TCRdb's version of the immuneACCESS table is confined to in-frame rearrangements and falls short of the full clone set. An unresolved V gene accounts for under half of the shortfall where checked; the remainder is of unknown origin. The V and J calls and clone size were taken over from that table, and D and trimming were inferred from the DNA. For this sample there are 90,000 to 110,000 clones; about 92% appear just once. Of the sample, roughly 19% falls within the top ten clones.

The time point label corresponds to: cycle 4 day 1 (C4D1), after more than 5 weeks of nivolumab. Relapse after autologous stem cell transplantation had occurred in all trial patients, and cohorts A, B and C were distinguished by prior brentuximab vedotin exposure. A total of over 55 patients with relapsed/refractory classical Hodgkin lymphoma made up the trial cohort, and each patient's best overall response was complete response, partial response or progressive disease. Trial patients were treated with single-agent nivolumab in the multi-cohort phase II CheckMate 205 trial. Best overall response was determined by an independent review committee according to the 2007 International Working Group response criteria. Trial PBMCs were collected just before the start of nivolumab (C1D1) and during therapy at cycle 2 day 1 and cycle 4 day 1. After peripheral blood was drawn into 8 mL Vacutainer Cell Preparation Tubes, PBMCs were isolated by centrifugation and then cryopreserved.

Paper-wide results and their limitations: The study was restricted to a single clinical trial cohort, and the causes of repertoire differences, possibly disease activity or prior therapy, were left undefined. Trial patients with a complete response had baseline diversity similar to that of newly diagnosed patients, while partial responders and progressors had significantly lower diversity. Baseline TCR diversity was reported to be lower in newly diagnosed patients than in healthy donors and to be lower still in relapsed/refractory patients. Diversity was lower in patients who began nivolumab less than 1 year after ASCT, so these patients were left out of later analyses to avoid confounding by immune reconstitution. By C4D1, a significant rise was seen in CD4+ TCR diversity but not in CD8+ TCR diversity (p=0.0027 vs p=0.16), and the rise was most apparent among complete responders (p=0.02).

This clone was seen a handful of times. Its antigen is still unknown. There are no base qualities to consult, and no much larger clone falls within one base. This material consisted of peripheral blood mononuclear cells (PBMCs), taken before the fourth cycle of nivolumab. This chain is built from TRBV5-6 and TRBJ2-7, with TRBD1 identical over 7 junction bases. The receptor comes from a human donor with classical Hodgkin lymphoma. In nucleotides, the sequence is TGTGCCAGCAGCCTCGCATCAGGGGGCGAGCAGTACTTC. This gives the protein CASSLASGGEQYF.